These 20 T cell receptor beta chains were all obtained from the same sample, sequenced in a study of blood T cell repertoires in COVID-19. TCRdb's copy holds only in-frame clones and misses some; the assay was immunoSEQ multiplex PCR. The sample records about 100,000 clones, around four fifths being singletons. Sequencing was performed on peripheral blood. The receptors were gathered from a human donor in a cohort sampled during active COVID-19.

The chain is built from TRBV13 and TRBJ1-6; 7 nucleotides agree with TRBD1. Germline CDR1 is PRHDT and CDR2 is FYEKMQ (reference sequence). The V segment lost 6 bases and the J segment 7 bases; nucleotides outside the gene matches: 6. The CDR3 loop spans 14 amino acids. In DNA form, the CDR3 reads TGTGCCAGCAGGATCCTCAGGGGGAATTCACCCCTCCACTTT. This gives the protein CASRILRGNSPLHF.

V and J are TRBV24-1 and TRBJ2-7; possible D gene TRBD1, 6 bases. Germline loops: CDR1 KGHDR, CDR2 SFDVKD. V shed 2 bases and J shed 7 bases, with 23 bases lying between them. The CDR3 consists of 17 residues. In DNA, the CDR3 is TGTGCCACCAGTGATTGGGTCTGGGACAATACGTCTGGGGAGCAGTACTTC. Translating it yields CATSDWVWDNTSGEQYF.

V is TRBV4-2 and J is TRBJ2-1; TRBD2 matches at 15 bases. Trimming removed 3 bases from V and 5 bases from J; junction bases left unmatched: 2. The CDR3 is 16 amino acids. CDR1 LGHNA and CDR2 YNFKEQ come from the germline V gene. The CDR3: CASSQGTSGGNNEQFF. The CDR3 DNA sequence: TGTGCCAGCAGCCAGGGGACTAGCGGGGGGAACAATGAGCAGTTCTTC.

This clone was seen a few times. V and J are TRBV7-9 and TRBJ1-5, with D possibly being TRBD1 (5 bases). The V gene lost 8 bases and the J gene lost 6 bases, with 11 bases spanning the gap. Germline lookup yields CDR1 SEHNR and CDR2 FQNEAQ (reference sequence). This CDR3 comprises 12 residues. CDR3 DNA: TGTGCCAGCGCGGGGGGGAGTCAGCCCCAGCATTTT. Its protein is CASAGGSQPQHF.

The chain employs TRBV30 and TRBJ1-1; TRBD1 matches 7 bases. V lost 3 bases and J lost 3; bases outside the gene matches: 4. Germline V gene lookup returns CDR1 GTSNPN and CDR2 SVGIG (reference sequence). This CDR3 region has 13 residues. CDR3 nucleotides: TGTGCCTGGAGAACAGGGGTGTACACTGAAGCTTTCTTT. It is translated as CAWRTGVYTEAFF. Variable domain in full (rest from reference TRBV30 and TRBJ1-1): SQTIHQWPATLVQPVGSPLSLECTVEGTSNPNLYWYRQAAGRGLQLLFYSVGIGQISSEVPQNLSASRPQDRQFILSSKKLLLSDSGFYLCAWRTGVYTEAFFGQGTRLTVV.

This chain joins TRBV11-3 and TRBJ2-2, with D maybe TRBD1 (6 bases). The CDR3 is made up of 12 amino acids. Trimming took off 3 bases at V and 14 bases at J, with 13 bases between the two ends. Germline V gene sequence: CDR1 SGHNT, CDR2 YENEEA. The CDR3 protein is CASSFRQGYLFF. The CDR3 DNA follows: TGTGCCAGCAGCTTCCGCCAGGGGTATCTGTTTTTT. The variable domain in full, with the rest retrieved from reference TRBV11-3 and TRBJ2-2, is EAGVVQSPRYKIIEKKQPVAFWCNPISGHNTLYWYLQNLGQGPELLIRYENEEAVDDSQLPKDRFSAERLKGVDSTLKIQPAELGDSAVYLCASSFRQGYLFFGEGSRLTVL.

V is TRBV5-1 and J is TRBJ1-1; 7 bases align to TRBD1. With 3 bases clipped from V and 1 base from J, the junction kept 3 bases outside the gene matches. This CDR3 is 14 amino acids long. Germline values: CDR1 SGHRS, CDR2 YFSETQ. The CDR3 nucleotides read TGCGCCAGCAGCTCCGGGACAGCGAACACTGAAGCTTTCTTT. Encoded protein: CASSSGTANTEAFF.

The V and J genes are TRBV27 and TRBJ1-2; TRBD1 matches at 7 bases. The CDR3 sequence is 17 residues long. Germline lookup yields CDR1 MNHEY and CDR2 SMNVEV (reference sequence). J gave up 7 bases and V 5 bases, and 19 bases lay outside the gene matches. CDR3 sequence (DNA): TGTGCCAGCAGTCCTTACCACAGACAGGGTCTAGTAGGTGGCTACACCTTC. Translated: CASSPYHRQGLVGGYTF.

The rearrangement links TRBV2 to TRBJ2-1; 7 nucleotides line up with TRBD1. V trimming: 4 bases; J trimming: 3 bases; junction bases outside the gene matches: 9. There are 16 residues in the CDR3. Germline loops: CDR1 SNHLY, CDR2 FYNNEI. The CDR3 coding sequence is TGTGCCAGCAGTGTTCAAAGACAGGGAATCTACAATGAGCAGTTCTTC. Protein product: CASSVQRQGIYNEQFF.

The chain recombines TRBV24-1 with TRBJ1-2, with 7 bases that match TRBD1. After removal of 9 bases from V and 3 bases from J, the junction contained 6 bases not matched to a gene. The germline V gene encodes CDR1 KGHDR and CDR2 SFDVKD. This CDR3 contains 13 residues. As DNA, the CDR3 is TGTGCCACCGGAACAGGGGCCCACTATGGCTACACCTTC. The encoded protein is CATGTGAHYGYTF.

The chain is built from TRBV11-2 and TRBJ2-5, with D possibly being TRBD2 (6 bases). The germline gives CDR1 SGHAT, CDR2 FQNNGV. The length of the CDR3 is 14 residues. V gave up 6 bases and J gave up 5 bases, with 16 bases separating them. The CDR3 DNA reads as TGTGCCAGCAGTCCTGCGGGGCGGAGGGAGACCCAGTACTTC. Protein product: CASSPAGRRETQYF.

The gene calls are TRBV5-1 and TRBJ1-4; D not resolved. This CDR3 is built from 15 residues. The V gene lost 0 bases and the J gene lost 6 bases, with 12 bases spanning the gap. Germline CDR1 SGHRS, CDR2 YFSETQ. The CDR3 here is CASSLEGYGDEKLFF. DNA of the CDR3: TGCGCCAGCAGCTTGGAGGGATACGGGGATGAAAAACTGTTTTTT.

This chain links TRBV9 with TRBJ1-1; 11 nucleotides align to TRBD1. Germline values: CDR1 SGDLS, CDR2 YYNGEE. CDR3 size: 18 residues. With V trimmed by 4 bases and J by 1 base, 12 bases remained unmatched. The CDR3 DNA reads TGTGCCAGCAGCAATACCGGGACAGGGGGGGTAAGGAACACTGAAGCTTTCTTT. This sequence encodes CASSNTGTGGVRNTEAFF.

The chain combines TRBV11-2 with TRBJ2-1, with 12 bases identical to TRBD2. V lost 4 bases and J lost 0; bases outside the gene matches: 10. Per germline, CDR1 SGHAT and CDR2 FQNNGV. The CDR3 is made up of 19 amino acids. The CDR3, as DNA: TGTGCCAGCAGCTCGCTGACTAGCGGGGGCCCCAGCTCCTACAATGAGCAGTTCTTC. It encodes CASSSLTSGGPSSYNEQFF.

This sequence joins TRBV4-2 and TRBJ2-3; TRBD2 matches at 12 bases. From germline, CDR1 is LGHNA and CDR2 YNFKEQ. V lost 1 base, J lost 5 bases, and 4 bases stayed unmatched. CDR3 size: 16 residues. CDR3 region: CASSQGTSGVGDTQYF. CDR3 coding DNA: TGTGCCAGCAGCCAAGGGACTAGCGGGGTGGGAGATACGCAGTATTTT.

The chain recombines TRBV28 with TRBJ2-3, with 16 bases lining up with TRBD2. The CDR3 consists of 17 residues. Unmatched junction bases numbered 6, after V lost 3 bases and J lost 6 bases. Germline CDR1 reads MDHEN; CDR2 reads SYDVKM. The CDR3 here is CASSLGLAGGPLDTQYF. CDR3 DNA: TGTGCCAGCAGTTTGGGACTAGCGGGGGGGCCTTTGGATACGCAGTATTTT. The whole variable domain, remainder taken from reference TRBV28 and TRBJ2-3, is DVKVTQSSRYLVKRTGEKVFLECVQDMDHENMFWYRQDPGLGLRLIYFSYDVKMKEKGDIPEGYSVSREKKERFSLILESASTNQTSMYLCASSLGLAGGPLDTQYFGPGTRLTVL.

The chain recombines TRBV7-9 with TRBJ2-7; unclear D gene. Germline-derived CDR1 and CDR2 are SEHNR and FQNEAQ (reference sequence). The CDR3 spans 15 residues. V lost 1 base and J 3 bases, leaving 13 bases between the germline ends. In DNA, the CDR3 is TGTGCCAGCAGCTTAGTCCCAGCGACGGGCTACGAGCAGTACTTC. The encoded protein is CASSLVPATGYEQYF.

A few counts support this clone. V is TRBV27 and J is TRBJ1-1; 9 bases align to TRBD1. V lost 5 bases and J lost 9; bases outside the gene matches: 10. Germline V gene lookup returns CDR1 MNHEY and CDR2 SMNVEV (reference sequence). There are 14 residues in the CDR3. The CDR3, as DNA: TGTGCCAGCAGTCCGGGGGACAGGGTGAGGAAAGCTTTCTTT. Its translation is CASSPGDRVRKAFF.

CDR3 residues: CASSLASPGSGNTEAFF. Written as DNA, the CDR3 is TGTGCCAGCAGCTTAGCGAGTCCAGGGTCAGGGAACACTGAAGCTTTCTTT. This chain connects TRBV7-6 to TRBJ1-1; a possible D gene is TRBD1 (5 bases). Trimming took off 0 bases at V and 1 base at J, with 15 bases between the two ends. Germline V lookup: CDR1 SGHVS, CDR2 FNYEAQ. This CDR3 has 17 amino acids.

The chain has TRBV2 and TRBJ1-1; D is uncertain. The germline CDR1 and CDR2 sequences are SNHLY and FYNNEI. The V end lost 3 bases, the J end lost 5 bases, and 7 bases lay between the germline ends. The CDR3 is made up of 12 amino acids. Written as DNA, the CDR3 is TGTGCCAGCAGTGAGCACTTGACTGAAGCTTTCTTT. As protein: CASSEHLTEAFF.